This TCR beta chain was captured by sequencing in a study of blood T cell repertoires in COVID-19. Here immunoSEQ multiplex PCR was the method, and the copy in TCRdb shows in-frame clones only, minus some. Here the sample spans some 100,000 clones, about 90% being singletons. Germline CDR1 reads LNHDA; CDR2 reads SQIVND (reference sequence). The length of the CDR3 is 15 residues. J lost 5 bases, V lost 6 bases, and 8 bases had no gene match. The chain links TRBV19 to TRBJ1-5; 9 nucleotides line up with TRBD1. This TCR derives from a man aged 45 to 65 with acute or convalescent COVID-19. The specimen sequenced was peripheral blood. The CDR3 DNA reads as TGTGCCAGTAGCTATACAGGGGGCTGGTATCAGCCCCAGCATTTT. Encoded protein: CASSYTGGWYQPQHF.